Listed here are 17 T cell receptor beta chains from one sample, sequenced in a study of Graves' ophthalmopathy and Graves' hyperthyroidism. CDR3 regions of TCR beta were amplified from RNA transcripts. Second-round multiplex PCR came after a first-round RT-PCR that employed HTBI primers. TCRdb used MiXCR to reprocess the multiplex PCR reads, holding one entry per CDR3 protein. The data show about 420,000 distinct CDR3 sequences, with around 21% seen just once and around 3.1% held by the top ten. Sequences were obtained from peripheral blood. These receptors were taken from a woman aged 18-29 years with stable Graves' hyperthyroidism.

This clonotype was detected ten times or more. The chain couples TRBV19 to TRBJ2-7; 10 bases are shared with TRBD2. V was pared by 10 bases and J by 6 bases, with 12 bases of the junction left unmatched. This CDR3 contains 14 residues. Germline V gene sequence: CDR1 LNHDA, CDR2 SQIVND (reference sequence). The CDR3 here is CATRIESGRAEQYF. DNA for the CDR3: TGTGCCACCCGAATCGAGAGCGGGAGGGCCGAGCAGTACTTC.

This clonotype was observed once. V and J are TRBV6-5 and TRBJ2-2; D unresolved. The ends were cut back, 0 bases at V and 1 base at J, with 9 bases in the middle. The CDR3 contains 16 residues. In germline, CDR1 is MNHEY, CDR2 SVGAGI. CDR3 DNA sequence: TGTGCCAGCAGTTACTCCCGGCAGAGGAACACCGGGGAGCTGTTTTTT. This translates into CASSYSRQRNTGELFF.

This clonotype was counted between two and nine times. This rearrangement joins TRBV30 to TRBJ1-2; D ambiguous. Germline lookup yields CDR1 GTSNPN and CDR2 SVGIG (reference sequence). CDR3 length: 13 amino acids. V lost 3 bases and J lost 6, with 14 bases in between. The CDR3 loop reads CAWRFTGLNGYTF. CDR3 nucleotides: TGTGCCTGGAGGTTTACTGGGTTGAATGGCTACACCTTC.

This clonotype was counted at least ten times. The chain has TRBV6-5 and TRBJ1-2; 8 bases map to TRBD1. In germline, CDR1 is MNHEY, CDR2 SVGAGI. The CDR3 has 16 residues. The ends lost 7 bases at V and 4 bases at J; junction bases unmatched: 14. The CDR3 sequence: CASTQTVQGAGYGYTF. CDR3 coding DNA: TGTGCCAGCACCCAGACAGTGCAGGGGGCTGGCTATGGCTACACCTTC.

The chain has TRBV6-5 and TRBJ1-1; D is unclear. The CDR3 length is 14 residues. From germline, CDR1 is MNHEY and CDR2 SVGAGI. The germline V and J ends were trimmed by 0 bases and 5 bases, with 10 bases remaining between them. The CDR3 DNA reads TGTGCCAGCAGTTACTCACCCGCGAGGACTGAAGCTTTCTTT. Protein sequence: CASSYSPARTEAFF.

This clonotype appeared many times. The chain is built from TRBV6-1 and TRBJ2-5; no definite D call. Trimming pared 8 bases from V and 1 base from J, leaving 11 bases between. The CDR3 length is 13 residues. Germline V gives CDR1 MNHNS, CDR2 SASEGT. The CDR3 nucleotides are TGTGCCAGCCAGAGGTCCTTCCAAGAGACCCAGTACTTC. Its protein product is CASQRSFQETQYF.

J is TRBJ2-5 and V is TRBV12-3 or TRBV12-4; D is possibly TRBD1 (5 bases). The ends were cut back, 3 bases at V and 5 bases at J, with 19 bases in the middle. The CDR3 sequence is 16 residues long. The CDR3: CASSFSPPTGMETQYF. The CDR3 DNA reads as TGTGCCAGCAGTTTCTCCCCCCCCACAGGAATGGAGACCCAGTACTTC.

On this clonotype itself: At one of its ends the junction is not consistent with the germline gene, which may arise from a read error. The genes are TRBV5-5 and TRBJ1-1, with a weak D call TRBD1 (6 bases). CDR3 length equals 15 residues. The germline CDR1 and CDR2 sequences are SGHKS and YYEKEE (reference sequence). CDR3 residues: CASCLVQGLNTEAFF. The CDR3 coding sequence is TGTGCCAGCTGCTTGGTACAGGGCCTGAACACTGAAGCTTTCTTT. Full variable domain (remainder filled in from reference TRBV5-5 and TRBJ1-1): DAGVTQSPTHLIKTRGQQVTLRCSPISGHKSVSWYQQVLGQGPQFIFQYYEKEERGRGNFPDRFSARQFPNYSSELNVNALLLGDSALYLCASCLVQGLNTEAFFGQGTRLTVV.

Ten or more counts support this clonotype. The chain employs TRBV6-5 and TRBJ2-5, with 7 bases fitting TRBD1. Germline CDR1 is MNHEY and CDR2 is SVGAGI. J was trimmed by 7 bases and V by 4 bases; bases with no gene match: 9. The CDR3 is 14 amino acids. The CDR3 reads CASSSDRVGSTQYF. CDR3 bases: TGTGCCAGCAGTTCCGACAGGGTTGGGTCGACCCAGTACTTC.

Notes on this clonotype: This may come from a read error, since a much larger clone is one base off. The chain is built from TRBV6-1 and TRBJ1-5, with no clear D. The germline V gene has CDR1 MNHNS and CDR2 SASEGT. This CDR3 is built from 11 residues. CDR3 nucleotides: TGTGCCAGCAGTGAAGGGTTCCCCCTGCAGTTT. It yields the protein CASSEGFPLQF.

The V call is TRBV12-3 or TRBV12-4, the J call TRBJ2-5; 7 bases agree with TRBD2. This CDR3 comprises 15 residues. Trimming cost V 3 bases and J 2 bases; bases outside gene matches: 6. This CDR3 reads CASSFLSGAQETQYF. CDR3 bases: TGTGCCAGCAGTTTCTTGAGCGGGGCTCAAGAGACCCAGTACTTC.

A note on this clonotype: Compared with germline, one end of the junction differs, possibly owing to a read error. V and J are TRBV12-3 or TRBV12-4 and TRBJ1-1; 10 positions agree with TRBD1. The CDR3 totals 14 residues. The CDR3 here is CASRNGQGGTEACF. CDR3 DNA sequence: TGTGCCAGCAGAAACGGACAGGGGGGCACTGAAGCTTGCTTT.

DNA for the CDR3: TGTGCCAGCAGTTACTCGATAGGGATCACTGAAGCTTTCTTT. Translated, it gives CASSYSIGITEAFF. The chain carries TRBV6-5 and TRBJ1-1, with D uncertain. V shed 0 bases and J shed 4 bases, with 9 bases lying between them. Germline values: CDR1 MNHEY, CDR2 SVGAGI. This CDR3 comprises 14 residues.

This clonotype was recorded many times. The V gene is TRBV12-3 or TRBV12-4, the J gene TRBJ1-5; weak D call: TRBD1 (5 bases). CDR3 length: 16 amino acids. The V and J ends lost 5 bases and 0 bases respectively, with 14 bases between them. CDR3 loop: CASSDRRRGSNQPQHF. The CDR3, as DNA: TGTGCCAGCAGTGACAGAAGACGGGGTAGCAATCAGCCCCAGCATTTT.

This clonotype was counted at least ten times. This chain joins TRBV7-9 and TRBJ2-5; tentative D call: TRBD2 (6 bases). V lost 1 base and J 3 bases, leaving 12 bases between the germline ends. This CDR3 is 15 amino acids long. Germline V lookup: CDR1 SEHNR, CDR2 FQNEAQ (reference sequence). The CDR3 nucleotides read TGTGCCAGCAGCTTAGGAAGACTAGTAGAAGAGACCCAGTACTTC. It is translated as CASSLGRLVEETQYF. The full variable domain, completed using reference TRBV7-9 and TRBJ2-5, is DTGVSQNPRHKITKRGQNVTFRCDPISEHNRLYWYRQTLGQGPEFLTYFQNEAQLEKSRLLSDRFSAERPKGSFSTLEIQRTEQGDSAMYLCASSLGRLVEETQYFGPGTRLLVL.

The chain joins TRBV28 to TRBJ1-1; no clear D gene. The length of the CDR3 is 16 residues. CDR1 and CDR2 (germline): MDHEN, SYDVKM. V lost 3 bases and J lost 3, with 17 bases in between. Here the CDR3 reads CASSFRLGPRYTEAFF. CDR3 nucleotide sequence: TGTGCCAGCAGTTTTCGTCTTGGGCCGCGGTACACTGAAGCTTTCTTT.

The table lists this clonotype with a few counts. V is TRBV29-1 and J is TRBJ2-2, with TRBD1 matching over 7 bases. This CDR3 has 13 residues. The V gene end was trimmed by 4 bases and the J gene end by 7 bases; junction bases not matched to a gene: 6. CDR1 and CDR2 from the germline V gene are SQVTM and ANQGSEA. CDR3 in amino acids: CSVGTGVVGELFF. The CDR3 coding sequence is TGCAGCGTTGGTACAGGGGTCGTCGGGGAGCTGTTTTTT.